The present TCR beta chain was sequenced within a study of T cell responses to AZD1222 COVID-19 vaccine. Sequenced by immunoSEQ multiplex PCR; TCRdb stores in-frame clones only, minus some. The sample consists of some 110,000 clones, approximately 83% of them appearing once. The germline gives CDR1 SGHVS, CDR2 FNYEAQ. Losses at the gene ends were 7 bases for V and 8 bases for J; bases not matched to a gene: 8. The CDR3 extends over 15 amino acids. To note about this clone: Its antigen remains unidentified.

Study-wide findings and caveats: Targets within unmutated variant regions were reportedly found for nearly half of spike-specific TCRs. Females made up more of the donors, who were largely white British, and clonal diversity may have come out too low.

This receptor was obtained from an adult in good health. This chain connects TRBV7-6 to TRBJ2-1, with TRBD2 identical over 13 bases. The sequenced sample was peripheral blood, obtained on day 0 of MenACWY control vaccination. CDR3 nucleotide sequence: TGTGCCAGCACCATTGGCACTAGCGGGGGGGATGAGCAGTTCTTC. It yields the protein CASTIGTSGGDEQFF.